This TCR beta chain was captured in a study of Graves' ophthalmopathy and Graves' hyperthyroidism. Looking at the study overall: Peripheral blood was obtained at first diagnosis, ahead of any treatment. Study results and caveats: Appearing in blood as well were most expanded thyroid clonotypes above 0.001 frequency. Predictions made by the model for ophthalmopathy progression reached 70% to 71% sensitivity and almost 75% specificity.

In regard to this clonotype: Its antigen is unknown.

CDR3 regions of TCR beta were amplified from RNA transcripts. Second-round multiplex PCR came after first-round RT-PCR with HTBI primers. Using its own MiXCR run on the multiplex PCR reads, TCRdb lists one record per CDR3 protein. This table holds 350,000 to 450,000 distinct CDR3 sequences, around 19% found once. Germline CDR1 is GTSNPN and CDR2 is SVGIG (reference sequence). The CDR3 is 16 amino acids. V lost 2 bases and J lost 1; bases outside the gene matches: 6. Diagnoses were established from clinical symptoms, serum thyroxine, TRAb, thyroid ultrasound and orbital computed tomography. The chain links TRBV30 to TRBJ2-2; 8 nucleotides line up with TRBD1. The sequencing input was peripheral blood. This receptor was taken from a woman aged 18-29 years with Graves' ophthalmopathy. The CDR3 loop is CAWSPPGQENTGELFF. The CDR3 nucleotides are TGTGCCTGGAGTCCCCCGGGACAGGAGAACACCGGGGAGCTGTTTTTT.